The 13 T cell receptor beta chains listed next were all sequenced from one sample in a study of T cells in narcolepsy. The repertoire was sequenced with immunoSEQ multiplex PCR; TCRdb's copy has only in-frame clones and lacks some. The sample holds around 22,000 clones, about 86% seen once. Sequencing was carried out using memory (CD45RA-) CD4+ T cells from blood. The origin of the receptors is a human donor in good health.

This CDR3 is CASTTQGWTEAFF. The DNA of the CDR3 is TGTGCCAGTACTACCCAGGGATGGACTGAAGCTTTCTTT. The genes are TRBV19 and TRBJ1-1, with D perhaps matching TRBD1 (5 bases). Trimming stripped 7 bases from V and 5 bases from J, with 14 bases between. The CDR3 spans 13 residues. Germline CDR1 reads LNHDA; CDR2 reads SQIVND (reference sequence). Full variable domain (rest looked up from reference TRBV19 and TRBJ1-1): DGGITQSPKYLFRKEGQNVTLSCEQNLNHDAMYWYRQDPGQGLRLIYYSQIVNDFQKGDIAEGYSVSREKKESFPLTVTSAQKNPTAFYLCASTTQGWTEAFFGQGTRLTVV.

This clone was seen only once. The chain combines TRBV6-5 with TRBJ1-1; TRBD1 matches 7 bases. This CDR3 spans 14 amino acids. Germline V lookup: CDR1 MNHEY, CDR2 SVGAGI. Trimming at V came to 5 bases and at J to 4 bases, leaving 7 bases not matched to a gene. The CDR3 DNA reads as TGTGCCAGCAGTGCAAAGAACAGGGGCACTGAAGCTTTCTTT. Protein sequence: CASSAKNRGTEAFF.

In nucleotides, the CDR3 is TGTGCCAGCAGCGCGGTCGGGACGGCCAAAAACATTCAGTACTTC. Amino acids: CASSAVGTAKNIQYF. The chain recombines TRBV7-9 with TRBJ2-4; D assignment may be TRBD1 or TRBD2 (5 bases each). This CDR3 is 15 amino acids long. Germline CDR1 and CDR2: SEHNR and FQNEAQ (reference sequence). V was shortened by 5 bases and J by 1 base, with 12 bases between the two germline ends.

This chain connects TRBV5-1 to TRBJ2-5, with 9 bases that match TRBD2. Germline values: CDR1 SGHRS, CDR2 YFSETQ. V was clipped by 0 bases and J by 2 bases; unmatched bases: 5. The CDR3 consists of 16 residues. CDR3 loop: CASSLGLAVGQETQYF. CDR3 coding DNA: TGCGCCAGCAGCTTGGGACTAGCGGTTGGGCAAGAGACCCAGTACTTC.

The chain joins TRBV18 to TRBJ2-1; the D gene is possibly TRBD1 (5 bases). V was cut by 3 bases and J by 14 bases, with 14 bases left in between. Germline values: CDR1 KGHSH, CDR2 LQKENI. The CDR3 totals 12 residues. The CDR3 loop reads CASSPPQGLKFF. For the CDR3, the DNA is TGTGCCAGCTCACCCCCGCAGGGTTTAAAGTTCTTC. The full variable domain, completed using reference TRBV18 and TRBJ2-1, is NAGVMQNPRHLVRRRGQEARLRCSPMKGHSHVYWYRQLPEEGLKFMVYLQKENIIDESGMPKERFSAEFPKEGPSILRIQQVVRGDSAAYFCASSPPQGLKFFGPGTRLTVL.

The rearrangement links TRBV28 to TRBJ2-3; possible D gene TRBD1, 6 bases. Germline V gene lookup returns CDR1 MDHEN and CDR2 SYDVKM. The CDR3 is 11 amino acids. The V and J ends lost 3 bases and 10 bases respectively, with 8 bases between them. The CDR3 nucleotides read TGTGCCAGCAGTTTGCCAGGGGCGCAGTATTTT. This sequence encodes CASSLPGAQYF. Using reference TRBV28 and TRBJ2-3 for the parts outside the CDR3, the full variable domain is DVKVTQSSRYLVKRTGEKVFLECVQDMDHENMFWYRQDPGLGLRLIYFSYDVKMKEKGDIPEGYSVSREKKERFSLILESASTNQTSMYLCASSLPGAQYFGPGTRLTVL.

This clone has a single count. The chain employs TRBV7-8 and TRBJ1-2; TRBD1 matches 7 bases. This CDR3 is built from 15 residues. CDR1 and CDR2 from the germline V gene are SGHVS and FQNEAQ. The V segment lost 5 bases and the J segment 0 bases; nucleotides outside the gene matches: 6. CDR3 sequence: CASSHKDRPNYGYTF. The CDR3 DNA sequence: TGTGCCAGCAGCCACAAGGACAGGCCTAACTATGGCTACACCTTC.

The chain joins TRBV5-1 to TRBJ1-1; D is uncertain. V was pared by 3 bases and J by 7 bases, with 10 bases between. There are 12 residues in the CDR3. CDR1 is SGHRS, CDR2 YFSETQ, per germline. This CDR3 reads CASSSATYEAFF. The CDR3 region has the DNA TGCGCCAGCAGCTCGGCGACTTATGAAGCTTTCTTT.

The V gene is TRBV5-8, the J gene TRBJ2-3, with unresolved D. Germline assignment: CDR1 SGHTS and CDR2 YDEGEE. The CDR3 is 15 residues long. Deletions cut 5 bases from V and 5 bases from J, with 18 bases between. The CDR3 DNA sequence: TGTGCCAGCAGACCGACGGAAGGCTCAAGAGATACGCAGTATTTT. Protein product: CASRPTEGSRDTQYF.

V is TRBV5-1 and J is TRBJ2-7; D tentatively fits TRBD1 or TRBD2 (6 bases each). The CDR3 is 15 amino acids. V lost 7 bases and J 3 bases, leaving 20 bases between the germline ends. Germline assignment: CDR1 SGHRS and CDR2 YFSETQ. DNA for the CDR3: TGCGCCAGCGCCGAGCCCGGCGGAGGGGGCTACGAGCAGTACTTC. This translates into CASAEPGGGGYEQYF.

The V call is TRBV13, the J call TRBJ1-2, with 7 nucleotides matching TRBD1. V shed 5 bases, J shed 6 bases, and the junction held 6 bases outside the gene matches. Germline assignment: CDR1 PRHDT and CDR2 FYEKMQ (reference sequence). The CDR3 extends over 13 amino acids. The CDR3 sequence: CASSRDRGDGYTF. For the CDR3, the DNA is TGTGCCAGCAGCCGGGACAGAGGGGATGGCTACACCTTC.

This chain uses TRBV20-1 with TRBJ1-1; no clear D gene. V was shortened by 4 bases and J by 4 bases, with 7 bases between the two germline ends. The length of the CDR3 is 11 residues. CDR1 is DFQATT and CDR2 is SNEGSKA in the germline V gene (reference sequence). CDR3 in amino acids: CSATDGTEAFF. The CDR3 bases are TGCAGTGCTACCGACGGCACTGAAGCTTTCTTT.

The rearrangement links TRBV5-1 to TRBJ1-5, with a possible D match to TRBD1 (6 bases). Germline V lookup: CDR1 SGHRS, CDR2 YFSETQ. Trimming removed 4 bases from V and 1 base from J, with 15 bases in between. There are 16 residues in the CDR3. The DNA for the CDR3 is TGCGCCAGCAGCCCCGGTACAGGGATCAGCAATCAGCCCCAGCATTTT. Translating gives CASSPGTGISNQPQHF.